The T cell receptor (beta chain) described here comes from a study of blood T cells in healthy people across ages (dated by TCRdb to the mid-2010s). Study-wide context: In model experiments, template switching captured about one uniquely barcoded TCR beta cDNA molecule for every two T cells. Using deep sequencing normalized with unique cDNA molecular identifiers, the study measured how TCR beta repertoire diversity changes with age. Donors were grouped into four age groups: young (average about 15 years), middle-aged (39), aged (around 60) and long-lived (approximately 81). Donors of different ages were randomly distributed across sequencing lanes to avoid experimental bias. The study analyzed two additional independent replicas of 1 million unique cDNA reads from the same blood draw for two donors, one aged 18 to 29 and one aged 80 or older.

The germline V gene encodes CDR1 MNHEY and CDR2 SVGAGI. Its CDR3 holds 14 amino acids, cysteine through phenylalanine. The DNA shown is the 42-base CDR3, in frame from base 1. V was cut back by 7 bases and J by 2 bases, leaving a gap of 14 bases between them. Beyond this particular receptor, the publication reports: Observed TCR beta diversity correlated strongly with the percentage of naive T cells measured by flow cytometry. Conclusive comparison of naive and antigen-experienced compartments was prevented by the profiling of bulk unsorted PBMCs. Observed TCR beta diversity per million T cells fell roughly linearly with age, and a significant reduction was already apparent by age approximately 40. Because the CMV infection status of the donors was unknown, age-related changes in expanded clonotypes may potentially have been confounded. Compared with the aged group, more naive CD4+ T cells, fewer expanded clones and increased TCR diversity were shown by the long-lived group, suggesting age selection. Estimates of total diversity based on one million sequenced T cells were considered lower bounds and underestimates.

As to this clonotype: The clone's antigen remains unknown. Base qualities are not at hand, and no much larger clone is one base apart.

Libraries came from 5' RACE. TCRdb records Illumina HiSeq 2500 as the sequencer. A second PCR of roughly 7 to 11 cycles was performed with a sample-barcoded 5' primer and a J-beta primer mix. Each TCR beta cDNA molecule received a unique molecular identifier from a template-switch 5' adaptor carrying 12 random nucleotides. At least 2.5 million CDR3-containing paired-end reads were obtained from each sample. First-strand cDNA synthesis was performed from all RNA using the Mint cDNA synthesis kit, with priming by a TRBC-specific oligonucleotide. After uracil-DNA glycosylase treatment, a first 18-cycle PCR used universal primers M1SS and BC2_uni_R on all cDNA. On the authors' methods: For normalization, 1 million high-quality reads were randomly selected from each sample, with every read carrying a distinct molecular identifier. Reads sharing molecular identifiers were discarded rather than binned into consensus sequences. CDR3 identification, clonotype clustering and error correction used MiTCR with a Q25 quality threshold and the strictest error-elimination algorithm. A nonparametric unseen species model using Euler transformation provided a lower-bound estimate of total TCR beta diversity. TCRdb trimmed public reads at Q25 via fastp, called clones via MiXCR and kept in-frame beta chains. Every distinct CDR3 protein forms one entry, paired with its most common genes and DNA. The V and J calls and clone size are TCRdb's, not the authors'. The sample records some 1.4 million distinct CDR3 sequences, 42% of which are singletons. The top ten hold approximately 7.9% of the sample.

The roughly 37 donors, aged about 6 to 100 years, were systemically healthy Caucasian individuals from Russia. Ten milliliters of peripheral blood were drawn from each donor into EDTA-treated Vacutainer tubes. PBMCs were isolated by Ficoll-Paque density-gradient centrifugation, with at least 6 million obtained per sample. Total RNA, at least 5 micrograms per sample, was extracted from PBMCs with Trizol reagent. For every donor, an aliquot of PBMCs went through flow cytometry to measure the percentages of naive CD45RAhigh/CD27high T cells. This TCR was sampled from a woman aged 18-35 years in good health. Sequencing used blood. Recombination joined TRBV6-5 with TRBJ2-5, with TRBD1 tentatively as D gene (7 bases match). The bases read TGTGCCAGCACTTGGAGGGACAGACAAGAGACCCAGTACTTC. The translation is CASTWRDRQETQYF.